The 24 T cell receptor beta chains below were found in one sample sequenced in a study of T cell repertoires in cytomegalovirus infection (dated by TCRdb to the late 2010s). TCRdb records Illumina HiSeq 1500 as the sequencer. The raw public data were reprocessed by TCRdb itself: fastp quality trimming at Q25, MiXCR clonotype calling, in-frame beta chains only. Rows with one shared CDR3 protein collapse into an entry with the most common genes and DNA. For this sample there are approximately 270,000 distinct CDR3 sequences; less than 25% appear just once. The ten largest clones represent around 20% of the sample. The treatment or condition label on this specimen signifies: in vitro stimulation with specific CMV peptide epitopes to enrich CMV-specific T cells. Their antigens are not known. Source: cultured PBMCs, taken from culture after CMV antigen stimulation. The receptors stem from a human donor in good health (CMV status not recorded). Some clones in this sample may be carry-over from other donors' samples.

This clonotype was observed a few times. Written as DNA, the CDR3 is TGTGCCAGTAGTATGTGGGAGACCCAGTACTTC. Translation: CASSMWETQYF. The chain has TRBV19 and TRBJ2-5; D gene uncertain. The CDR3 is 11 amino acids. Trimming took off 3 bases at V and 5 bases at J, with 4 bases between the two ends. CDR1 and CDR2 (germline): LNHDA, SQIVND (reference sequence).

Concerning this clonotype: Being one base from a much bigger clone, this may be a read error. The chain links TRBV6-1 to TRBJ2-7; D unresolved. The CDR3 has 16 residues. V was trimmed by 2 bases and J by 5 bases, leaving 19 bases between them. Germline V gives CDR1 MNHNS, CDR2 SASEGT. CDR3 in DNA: TGTGCCAGCAGTGAAATCCTCCGGTCTAGAATTCACGAGCAGTACGTC. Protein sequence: CASSEILRSRIHEQYV.

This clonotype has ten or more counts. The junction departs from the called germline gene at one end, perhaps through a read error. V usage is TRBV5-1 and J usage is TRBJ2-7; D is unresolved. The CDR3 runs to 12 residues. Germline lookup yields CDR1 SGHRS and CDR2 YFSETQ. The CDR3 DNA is TGTGCCAGCAGCACTGGACCCTACGAGCAGTACTTC. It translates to CASSTGPYEQYF.

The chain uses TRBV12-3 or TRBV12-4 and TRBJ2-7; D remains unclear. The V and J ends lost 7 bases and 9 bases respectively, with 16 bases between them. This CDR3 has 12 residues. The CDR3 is CASTPGSTRQYF. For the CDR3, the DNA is TGTGCCAGCACTCCCGGTTCTACGAGGCAGTACTTC.

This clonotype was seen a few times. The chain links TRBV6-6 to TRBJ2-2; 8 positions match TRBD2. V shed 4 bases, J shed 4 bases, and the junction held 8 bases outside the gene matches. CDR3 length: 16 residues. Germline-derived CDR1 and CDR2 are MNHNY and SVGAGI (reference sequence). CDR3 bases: TGTGCCAGCAGTTCCCCGGGACTAGAGGGCACCGGGGAGCTGTTTTTT. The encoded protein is CASSSPGLEGTGELFF.

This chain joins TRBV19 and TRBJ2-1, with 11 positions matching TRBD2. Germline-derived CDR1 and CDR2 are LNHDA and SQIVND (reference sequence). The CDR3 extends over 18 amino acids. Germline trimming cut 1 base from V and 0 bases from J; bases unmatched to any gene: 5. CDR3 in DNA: TGTGCCAGTAGTATAGCTAAGGGACTAGCGGTCTCCTACAATGAGCAGTTCTTC. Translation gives CASSIAKGLAVSYNEQFF.

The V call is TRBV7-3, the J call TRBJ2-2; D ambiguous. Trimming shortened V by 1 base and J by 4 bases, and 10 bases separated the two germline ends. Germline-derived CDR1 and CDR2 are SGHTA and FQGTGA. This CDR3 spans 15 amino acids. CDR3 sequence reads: CASSLNPHSTGELFF. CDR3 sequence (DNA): TGTGCCAGCAGCTTAAATCCGCACTCCACCGGGGAGCTGTTTTTT.

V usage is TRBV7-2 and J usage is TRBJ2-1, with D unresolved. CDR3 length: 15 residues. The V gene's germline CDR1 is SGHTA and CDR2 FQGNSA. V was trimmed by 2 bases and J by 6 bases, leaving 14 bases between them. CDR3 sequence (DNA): TGTGCCAGCAGCTTACAGGCTAGTATGGGCAATGAGCAGTTCTTC. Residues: CASSLQASMGNEQFF.

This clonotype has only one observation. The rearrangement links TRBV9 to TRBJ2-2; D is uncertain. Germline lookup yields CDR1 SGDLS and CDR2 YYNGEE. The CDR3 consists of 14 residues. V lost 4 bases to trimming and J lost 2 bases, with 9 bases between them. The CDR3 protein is CASSPVVNTGELFF. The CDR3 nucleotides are TGTGCCAGCAGCCCAGTTGTAAACACCGGGGAGCTGTTTTTT.

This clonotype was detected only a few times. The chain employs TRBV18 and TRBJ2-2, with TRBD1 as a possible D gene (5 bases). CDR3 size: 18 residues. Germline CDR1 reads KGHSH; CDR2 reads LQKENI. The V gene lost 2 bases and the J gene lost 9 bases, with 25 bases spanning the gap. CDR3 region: CASSPSAGQTWMGRELFF. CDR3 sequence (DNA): TGTGCCAGCTCACCATCGGCAGGGCAAACGTGGATGGGTCGGGAGCTGTTTTTT.

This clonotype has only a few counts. CDR3 amino acids: CASRMIGLSLAGYTF. CDR3 in DNA: TGTGCCAGCAGGATGATCGGACTCTCGCTCGCTGGCTACACCTTC. This chain links TRBV28 with TRBJ1-2; no reliable D call. CDR1 is MDHEN and CDR2 is SYDVKM in the germline V gene. The V gene lost 6 bases and the J gene lost 7 bases, with 21 bases spanning the gap. The CDR3 extends over 15 amino acids.

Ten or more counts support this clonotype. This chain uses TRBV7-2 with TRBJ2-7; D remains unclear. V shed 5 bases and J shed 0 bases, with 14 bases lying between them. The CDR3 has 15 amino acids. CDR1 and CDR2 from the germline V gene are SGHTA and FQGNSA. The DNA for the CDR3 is TGTGCCAGCAGCCAGGCCCTAGGTCGCTCCTACGAGCAGTACTTC. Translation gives CASSQALGRSYEQYF.

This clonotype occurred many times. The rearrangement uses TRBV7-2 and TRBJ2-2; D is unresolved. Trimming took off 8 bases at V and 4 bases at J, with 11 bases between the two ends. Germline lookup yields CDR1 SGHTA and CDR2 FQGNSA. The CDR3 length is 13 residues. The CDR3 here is CASGASGTGELFF. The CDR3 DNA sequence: TGTGCCAGCGGTGCCTCGGGCACCGGGGAGCTGTTTTTT.

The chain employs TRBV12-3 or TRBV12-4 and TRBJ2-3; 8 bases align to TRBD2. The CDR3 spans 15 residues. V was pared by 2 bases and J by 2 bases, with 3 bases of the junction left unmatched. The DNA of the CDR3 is TGTGCCAGCAGTTTAAATAGCGGGACCACAGATACGCAGTATTTT. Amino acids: CASSLNSGTTDTQYF.

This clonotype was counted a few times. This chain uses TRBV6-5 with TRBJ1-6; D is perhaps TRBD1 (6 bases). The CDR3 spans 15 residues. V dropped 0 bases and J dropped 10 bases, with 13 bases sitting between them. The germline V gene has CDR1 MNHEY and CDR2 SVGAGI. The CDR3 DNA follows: TGTGCCAGCAGTTACTCGAGAAAGGGGGGGTCACCCCTCCACTTT. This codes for CASSYSRKGGSPLHF.

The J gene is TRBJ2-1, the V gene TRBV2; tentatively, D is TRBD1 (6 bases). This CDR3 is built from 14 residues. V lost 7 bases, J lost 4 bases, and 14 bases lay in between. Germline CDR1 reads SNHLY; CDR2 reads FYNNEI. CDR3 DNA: TGTGCCAGCATCTCCCGACAGGAGTACAATGAGCAGTTCTTC. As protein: CASISRQEYNEQFF. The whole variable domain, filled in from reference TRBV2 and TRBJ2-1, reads EPEVTQTPSHQVTQMGQEVILRCVPISNHLYFYWYRQILGQKVEFLVSFYNNEISEKSEIFDDQFSVERPDGSNFTLKIRSTKLEDSAMYFCASISRQEYNEQFFGPGTRLTVL.

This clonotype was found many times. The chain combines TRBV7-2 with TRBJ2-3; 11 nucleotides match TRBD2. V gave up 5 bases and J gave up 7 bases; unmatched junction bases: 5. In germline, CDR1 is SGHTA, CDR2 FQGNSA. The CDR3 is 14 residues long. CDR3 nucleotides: TGTGCCAGCAGCCCACGACTAGCGGGGAATACGCAGTATTTT. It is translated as CASSPRLAGNTQYF.

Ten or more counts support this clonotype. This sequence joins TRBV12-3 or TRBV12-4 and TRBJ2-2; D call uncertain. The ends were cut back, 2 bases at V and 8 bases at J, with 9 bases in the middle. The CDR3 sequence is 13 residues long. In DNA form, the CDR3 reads TGTGCCAGCAGTTTAAATCAGGCTGGGGAGCTGTTTTTT. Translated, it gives CASSLNQAGELFF.

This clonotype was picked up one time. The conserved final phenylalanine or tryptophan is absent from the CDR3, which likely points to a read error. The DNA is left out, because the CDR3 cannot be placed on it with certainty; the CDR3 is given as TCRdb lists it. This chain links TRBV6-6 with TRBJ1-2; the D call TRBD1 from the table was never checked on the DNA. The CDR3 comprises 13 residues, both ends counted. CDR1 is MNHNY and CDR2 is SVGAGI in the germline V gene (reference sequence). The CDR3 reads CASSGTGMFVWGI.

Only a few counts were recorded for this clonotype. Here the CDR3 DNA reads TGTGCCAGCAGACGAGGAAGCGGGACATCCTACGAGCAGTACGTC. Protein: CASRRGSGTSYEQYV. This chain connects TRBV6-2 or TRBV6-3 to TRBJ2-7; D is perhaps TRBD2 (7 bases). This CDR3 comprises 15 residues. Trimming removed 6 bases from V and 1 base from J, with 16 bases in between. Germline-derived CDR1 and CDR2 are MNHEY and SVGEGT.

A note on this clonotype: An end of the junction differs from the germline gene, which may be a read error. Here the CDR3 reads CASSYYRGVNAEAFF. The CDR3, as DNA: TGTGCCAGCAGCTATTACAGGGGAGTGAACGCTGAAGCTTTCTTT. J is TRBJ1-1 and V is TRBV7-2; TRBD1 matches 7 bases. CDR3 length equals 15 residues. The germline CDR1 and CDR2 sequences are SGHTA and FQGNSA.

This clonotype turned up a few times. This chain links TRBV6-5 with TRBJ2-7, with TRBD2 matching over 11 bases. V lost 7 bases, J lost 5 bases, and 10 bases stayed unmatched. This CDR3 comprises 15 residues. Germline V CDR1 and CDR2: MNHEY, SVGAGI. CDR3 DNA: TGTGCCAGCAAGATGCTAGCGGGAGGAGCTCACGAGCAGTACTTC. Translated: CASKMLAGGAHEQYF.

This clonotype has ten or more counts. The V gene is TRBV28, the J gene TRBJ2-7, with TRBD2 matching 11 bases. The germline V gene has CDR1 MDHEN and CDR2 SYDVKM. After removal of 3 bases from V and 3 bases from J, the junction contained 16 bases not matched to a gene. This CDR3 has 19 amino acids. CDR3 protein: CASSFAIRLAGLPIYEQYF. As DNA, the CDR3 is TGTGCCAGCAGTTTTGCGATTCGACTAGCGGGGTTGCCGATCTACGAGCAGTACTTC.

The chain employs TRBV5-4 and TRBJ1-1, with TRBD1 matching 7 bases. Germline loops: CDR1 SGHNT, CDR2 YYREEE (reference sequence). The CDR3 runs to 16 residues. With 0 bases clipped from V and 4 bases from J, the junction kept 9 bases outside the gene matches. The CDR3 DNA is TGTGCCAGCAGCTTGGAGTTTAGACAGGGAGTCACTGAAGCTTTCTTT. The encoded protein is CASSLEFRQGVTEAFF.